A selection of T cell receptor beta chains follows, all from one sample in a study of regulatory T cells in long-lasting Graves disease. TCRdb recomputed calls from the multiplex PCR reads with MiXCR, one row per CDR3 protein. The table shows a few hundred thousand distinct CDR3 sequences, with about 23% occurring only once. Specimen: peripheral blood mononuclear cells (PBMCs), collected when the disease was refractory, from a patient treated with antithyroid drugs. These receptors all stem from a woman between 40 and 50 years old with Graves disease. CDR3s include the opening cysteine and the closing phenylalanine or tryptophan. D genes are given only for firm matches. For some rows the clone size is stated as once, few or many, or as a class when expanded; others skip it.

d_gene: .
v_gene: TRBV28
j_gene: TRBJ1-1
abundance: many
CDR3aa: CASSNGQINEAFF
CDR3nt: TGTGCCAGCAGCAACGGACAGATCAATGAAGCTTTCTTT

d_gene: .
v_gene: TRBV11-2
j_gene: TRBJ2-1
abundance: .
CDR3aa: CASSLGVGGGPYNEQFF
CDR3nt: TGTGCCAGCAGCTTAGGGGTAGGTGGCGGCCCCTACAATGAGCAGTTCTTC

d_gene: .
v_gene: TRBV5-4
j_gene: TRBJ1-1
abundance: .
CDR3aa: CASSHFRGGTEAFF
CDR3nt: TGTGCCAGCAGTCACTTTAGGGGGGGCACTGAAGCTTTCTTT

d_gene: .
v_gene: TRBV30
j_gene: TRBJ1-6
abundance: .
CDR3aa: CAWRQENNSPLHF
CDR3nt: TGTGCCTGGAGACAGGAGAATAATTCACCCCTCCACTTT

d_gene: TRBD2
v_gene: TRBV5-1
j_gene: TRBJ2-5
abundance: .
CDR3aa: CASSSGTTRAETQYF
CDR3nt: TGCGCCAGCAGCTCCGGGACTACTAGGGCAGAGACCCAGTACTTC

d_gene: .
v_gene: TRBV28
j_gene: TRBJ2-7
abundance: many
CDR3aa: CASSWRAAVNEQYF
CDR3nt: TGTGCCAGCAGTTGGAGGGCCGCTGTCAACGAGCAGTACTTC

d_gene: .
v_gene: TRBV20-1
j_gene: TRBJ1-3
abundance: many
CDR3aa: CSARDPRGSGNTIYF
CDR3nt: TGCAGTGCTAGAGATCCTCGCGGCTCTGGAAACACCATATATTTT

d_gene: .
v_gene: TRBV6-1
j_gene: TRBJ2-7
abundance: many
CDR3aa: CASSTYFYEQYF
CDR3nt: TGTGCCAGCAGTACCTATTTCTACGAGCAGTACTTC

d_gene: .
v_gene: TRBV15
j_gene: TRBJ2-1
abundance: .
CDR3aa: CATSRGQGSYNEQFF
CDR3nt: TGTGCCACCAGCAGAGGGCAGGGTTCCTACAATGAGCAGTTCTTC

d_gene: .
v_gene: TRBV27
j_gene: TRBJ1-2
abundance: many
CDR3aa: CASSQRSDRRGYTF
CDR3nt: TGTGCCAGCAGTCAAAGAAGTGACCGGAGAGGCTACACCTTC

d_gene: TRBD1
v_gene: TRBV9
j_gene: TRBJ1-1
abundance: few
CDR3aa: CASSVTGGSGAEAFF
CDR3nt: TGTGCCAGCAGCGTCACAGGGGGCTCAGGGGCTGAAGCTTTCTTT

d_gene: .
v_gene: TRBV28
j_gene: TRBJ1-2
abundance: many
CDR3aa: CASRTGLMAYGYTF
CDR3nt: TGTGCCAGCAGGACGGGGTTAATGGCCTATGGCTACACCTTC

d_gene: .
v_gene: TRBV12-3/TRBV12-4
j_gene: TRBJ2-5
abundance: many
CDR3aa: CASSRGWKTQYF
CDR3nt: TGTGCCAGCTCTCGGGGGTGGAAGACCCAGTACTTC

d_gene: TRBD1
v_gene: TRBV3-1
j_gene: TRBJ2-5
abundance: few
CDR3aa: CASRSSRDRVWETQYF
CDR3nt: TGTGCCAGCAGATCATCCCGGGACAGGGTGTGGGAGACCCAGTACTTC

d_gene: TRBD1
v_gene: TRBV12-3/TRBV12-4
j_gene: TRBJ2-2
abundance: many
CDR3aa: CASRKQGADTGELFF
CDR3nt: TGTGCCAGCAGGAAACAGGGGGCGGACACCGGGGAGCTGTTTTTT

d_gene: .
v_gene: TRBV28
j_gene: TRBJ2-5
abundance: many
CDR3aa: CASRNWGNRTQYF
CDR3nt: TGTGCCAGCAGGAACTGGGGGAACAGGACCCAGTACTTC

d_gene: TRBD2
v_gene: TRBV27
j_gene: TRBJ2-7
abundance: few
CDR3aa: CASSLRRRELHEQYF
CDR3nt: TGTGCCAGCAGTTTAAGACGGCGGGAGCTCCACGAGCAGTACTTC

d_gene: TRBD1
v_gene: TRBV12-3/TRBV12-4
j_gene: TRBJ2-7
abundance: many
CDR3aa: CASSDNRGNSYEQYF
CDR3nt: TGTGCCAGCAGTGATAACAGGGGAAACTCCTACGAGCAGTACTTC

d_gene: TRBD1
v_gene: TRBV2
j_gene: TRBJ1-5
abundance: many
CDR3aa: CASSGRQGANQPQHF
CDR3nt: TGTGCCAGCAGCGGTCGGCAGGGGGCAAATCAGCCCCAGCATTTT

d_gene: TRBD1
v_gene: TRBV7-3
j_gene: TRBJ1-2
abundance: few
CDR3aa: CASSFEGARRLNYGYTF
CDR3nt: TGTGCCAGCAGCTTTGAGGGGGCGAGGAGGTTAAACTATGGCTACACCTTC

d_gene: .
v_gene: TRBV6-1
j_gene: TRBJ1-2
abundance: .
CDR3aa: CASSTRKSGGQGVYGYTF
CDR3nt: TGTGCCAGCAGCACTAGGAAGAGCGGGGGGCAAGGCGTCTATGGCTACACCTTC